This T cell receptor beta chain emerged from a study of vaccination and CD4 T cells after COVID-19. Study details: Stimuli were overlapping spike peptide pools of SARS-CoV-2 and three common cold coronaviruses (HCoV-NL63, HCoV-OC43, HCoV-229E).

This clonotype was seen only a few times. Its antigen is unknown. Treatment here: roughly 11-day PBMC culture with coronavirus spike peptide pools or control peptides (ViraFEST assay). CD4+ T lymphocytes from the unexposed donor were collected before the COVID-19 pandemic (2011-2018). Germline CDR1 reads MNHNS; CDR2 reads SASEGT. V gave up 0 bases and J gave up 10 bases, with 10 bases separating them. The CDR3 is 14 amino acids. The Oncomine TCR Beta short-read assay generated sequence data from the DNA of cultured CD4+ T cells. Genomic DNA from cultured CD4+ T cells was extracted. A single record per CDR3 protein comes from TCRdb applying MiXCR to the PCR reads. The sample lists several thousand distinct CDR3 sequences, about 40% occurring once.

The genes are TRBV6-1 and TRBJ1-6; no clear D gene. This clonotype originated in a human donor in good health. Sequenced material: CD4+ T cells from blood, cultured in vitro. CDR3 coding DNA: TGTGCCAGCAGTGAAGCAGGGCCCATCTCACCCCTCCACTTT. This sequence encodes CASSEAGPISPLHF.